This TCR beta chain stems from a study of cytomegalovirus exposure and HLA in healthy donors. At the level of the study: The platform used for the approximately 130 validation repertoires matched that of the approximately 640 first-cohort repertoires, a later analysis reported. Study observations and caveats: It was 164 TCR beta chains that were listed as cytomegalovirus-associated. Both high specificity and high sensitivity reportedly marked the classifier's diagnosis of cytomegalovirus status.

CDR1 is KGHSH and CDR2 is LQKENI in the germline V gene. This CDR3 region has 19 residues. J gave up 1 base and V 0 bases, and 7 bases lay outside the gene matches. In the case of this clone: Its antigen is undetermined.

The method was immunoSEQ multiplex PCR; TCRdb's version includes in-frame clones alone and lacks a portion of them. The repertoire consists of approximately 170,000 clones, with around four fifths occurring once and the leading ten covering about 2%. The TCR originated in a man aged 30-40 years in good health and CMV-seropositive. Sequencing was performed on PBMCs. The rearrangement links TRBV18 to TRBJ2-4, with 12 nucleotides matching TRBD2. For the CDR3, the DNA is TGTGCCAGCTCACCACCCCGAGGCACTAGCGGGGGGGCCAAAAACATTCAGTACTTC. Protein sequence: CASSPPRGTSGGAKNIQYF.